The 5 T cell receptor beta chains below were found in one sample sequenced in a study of cytomegalovirus exposure and HLA in healthy donors. Primers: 60 Vbeta forward and 13 Jbeta reverse. Repertoires were generated with immunoSEQ multiplex PCR, while TCRdb's copy carries only in-frame clones and drops some. This sample has approximately 150,000 clones, with roughly 82% found just once. Sequenced input: PBMCs. All receptors come from a man aged 18 to 29 in good health and CMV-seropositive.

The chain recombines TRBV10-1 with TRBJ2-1, with TRBD2 matching over 13 bases. CDR3 length: 15 residues. Germline V gene lookup returns CDR1 WNHNN and CDR2 SYGVQD (reference sequence). The junction had 5 bases not matched to a gene; V was cut back by 5 bases and J by 7 bases. The CDR3 reads CASSPGTSGTNEQFF. The CDR3 DNA reads TGCGCCAGCAGTCCCGGGACTAGCGGGACTAATGAGCAGTTCTTC.

This chain joins TRBV19 and TRBJ1-2, with 7 nucleotides matching TRBD1. Germline V gene lookup returns CDR1 LNHDA and CDR2 SQIVND (reference sequence). V was clipped by 4 bases and J by 5 bases; unmatched bases: 4. This CDR3 has 13 amino acids. CDR3 sequence: CASSTGTVYGYTF. DNA for the CDR3: TGTGCCAGTAGTACCGGGACAGTTTATGGCTACACCTTC.

This clone showed up just a few times. This chain joins TRBV28 and TRBJ2-1, with 7 bases that match TRBD2. The length of the CDR3 is 13 residues. In germline, CDR1 is MDHEN, CDR2 SYDVKM. The junction had 13 bases not matched to a gene; V was cut back by 10 bases and J by 10 bases. The CDR3 reads CATRGRERGEQFF. The CDR3 DNA sequence: TGTGCCACTCGAGGGCGGGAGAGGGGAGAGCAGTTCTTC.

In its sample, this clone was seen a few times. The rearrangement uses TRBV4-1 and TRBJ1-1; no definite D call. The germline CDR1 and CDR2 sequences are MGHRA and YSYEKL. This CDR3 region has 15 residues. V gave up 0 bases and J gave up 0 bases, with 8 bases separating them. The CDR3 reads CASSQETTLNTEAFF. CDR3 coding DNA: TGCGCCAGCAGCCAAGAAACGACACTGAACACTGAAGCTTTCTTT.

The chain has TRBV13 and TRBJ2-1; TRBD2 matches at 10 bases. This CDR3 contains 15 residues. J lost 3 bases, V lost 2 bases, and 1 base had no gene match. Germline CDR1 is PRHDT and CDR2 is FYEKMQ (reference sequence). CDR3 amino acids: CASSLWTSGYNEQFF. Written as DNA, the CDR3 is TGTGCCAGCAGCTTATGGACTAGCGGCTACAATGAGCAGTTCTTC.